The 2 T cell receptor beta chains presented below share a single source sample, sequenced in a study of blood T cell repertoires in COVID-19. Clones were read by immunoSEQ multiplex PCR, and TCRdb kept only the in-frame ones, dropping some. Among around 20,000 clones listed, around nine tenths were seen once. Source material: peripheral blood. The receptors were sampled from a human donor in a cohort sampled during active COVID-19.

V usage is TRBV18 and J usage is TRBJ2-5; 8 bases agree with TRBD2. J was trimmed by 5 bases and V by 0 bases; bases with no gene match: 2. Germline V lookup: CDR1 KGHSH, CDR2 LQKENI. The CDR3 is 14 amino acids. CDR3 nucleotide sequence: TGTGCCAGCTCACCACCGACGGGAGGGGAGACCCAGTACTTC. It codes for CASSPPTGGETQYF. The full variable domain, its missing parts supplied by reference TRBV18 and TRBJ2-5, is NAGVMQNPRHLVRRRGQEARLRCSPMKGHSHVYWYRQLPEEGLKFMVYLQKENIIDESGMPKERFSAEFPKEGPSILRIQQVVRGDSAAYFCASSPPTGGETQYFGPGTRLLVL.

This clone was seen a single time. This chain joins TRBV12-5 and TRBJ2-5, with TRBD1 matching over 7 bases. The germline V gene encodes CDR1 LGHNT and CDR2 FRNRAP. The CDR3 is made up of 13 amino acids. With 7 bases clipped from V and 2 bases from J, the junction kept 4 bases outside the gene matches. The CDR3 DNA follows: TGTGCTAGTGCCACAGGGGAACAAGAGACCCAGTACTTC. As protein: CASATGEQETQYF. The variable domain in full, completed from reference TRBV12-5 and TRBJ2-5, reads DARVTQTPRHKVTEMGQEVTMRCQPILGHNTVFWYRQTMMQGLELLAYFRNRAPLDDSGMPKDRFSAEMPDATLATLKIQPSEPRDSAVYFCASATGEQETQYFGPGTRLLVL.